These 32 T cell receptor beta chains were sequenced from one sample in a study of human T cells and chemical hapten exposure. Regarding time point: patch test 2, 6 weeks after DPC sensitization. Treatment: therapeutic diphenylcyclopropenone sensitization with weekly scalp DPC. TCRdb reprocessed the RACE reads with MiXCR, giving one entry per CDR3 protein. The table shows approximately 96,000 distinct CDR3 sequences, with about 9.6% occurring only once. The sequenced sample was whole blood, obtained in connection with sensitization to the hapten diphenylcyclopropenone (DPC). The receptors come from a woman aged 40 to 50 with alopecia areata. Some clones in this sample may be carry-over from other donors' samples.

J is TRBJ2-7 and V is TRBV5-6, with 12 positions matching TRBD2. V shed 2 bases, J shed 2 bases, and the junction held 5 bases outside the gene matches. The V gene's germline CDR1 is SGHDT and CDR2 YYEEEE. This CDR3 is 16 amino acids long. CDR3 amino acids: CASSFRTSGKTYEQYF. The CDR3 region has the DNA TGTGCCAGCAGCTTTCGGACTAGCGGGAAAACCTACGAGCAGTACTTC.

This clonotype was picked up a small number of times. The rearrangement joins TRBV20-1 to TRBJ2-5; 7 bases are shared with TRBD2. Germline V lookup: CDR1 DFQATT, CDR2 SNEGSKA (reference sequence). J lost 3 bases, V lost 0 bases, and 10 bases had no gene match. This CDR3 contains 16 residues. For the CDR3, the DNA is TGCAGTGCTAGAGATACCGGCGGGAGTGGGAAAGAGACCCAGTACTTC. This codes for CSARDTGGSGKETQYF.

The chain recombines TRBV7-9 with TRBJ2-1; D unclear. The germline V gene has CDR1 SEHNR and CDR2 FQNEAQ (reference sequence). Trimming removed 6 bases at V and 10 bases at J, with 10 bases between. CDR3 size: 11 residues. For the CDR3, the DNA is TGTGCCAGCAGTCTTAACTGGGAGCAGTTCTTC. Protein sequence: CASSLNWEQFF.

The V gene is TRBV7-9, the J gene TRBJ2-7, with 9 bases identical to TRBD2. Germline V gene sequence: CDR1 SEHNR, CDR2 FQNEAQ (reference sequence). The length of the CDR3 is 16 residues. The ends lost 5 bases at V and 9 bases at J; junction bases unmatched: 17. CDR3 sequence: CASSPLWAGGGTGQYF. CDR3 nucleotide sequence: TGTGCCAGCAGCCCGCTATGGGCGGGAGGGGGAACTGGGCAGTACTTC.

In DNA, the CDR3 is TGCGCCAGCGCGCAGTGGACTAGCGGGAAAAAAGAGACCCAGTACTTC. Translating it yields CASAQWTSGKKETQYF. The V gene is TRBV5-1, the J gene TRBJ2-5; TRBD2 matches 12 bases. This CDR3 comprises 16 residues. Per the germline V gene, CDR1 is SGHRS and CDR2 is YFSETQ. Trimming removed 7 bases from V and 3 bases from J; junction bases left unmatched: 10.

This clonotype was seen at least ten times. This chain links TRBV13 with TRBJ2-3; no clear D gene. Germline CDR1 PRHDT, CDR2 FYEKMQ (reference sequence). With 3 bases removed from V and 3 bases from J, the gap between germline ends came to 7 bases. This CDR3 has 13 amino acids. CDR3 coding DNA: TGTGCCAGCAGCTTGCCCACTACAGATACGCAGTATTTT. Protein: CASSLPTTDTQYF.

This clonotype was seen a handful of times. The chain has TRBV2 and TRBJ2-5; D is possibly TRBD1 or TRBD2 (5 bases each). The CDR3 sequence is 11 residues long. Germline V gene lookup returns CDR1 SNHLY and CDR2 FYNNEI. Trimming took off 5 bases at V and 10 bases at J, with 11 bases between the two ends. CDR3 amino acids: CASSFGGGQYF. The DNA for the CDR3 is TGTGCCAGCAGTTTTGGTGGGGGCCAGTACTTC. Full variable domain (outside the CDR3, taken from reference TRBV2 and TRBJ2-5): EPEVTQTPSHQVTQMGQEVILRCVPISNHLYFYWYRQILGQKVEFLVSFYNNEISEKSEIFDDQFSVERPDGSNFTLKIRSTKLEDSAMYFCASSFGGGQYFGPGTRLLVL.

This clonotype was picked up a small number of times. The CDR3 region has the DNA TGTGCCAGCGAAAGGGAAGAGGGACGCGAGCAGTACTTC. Its translation is CASEREEGREQYF. The rearrangement links TRBV3-1 to TRBJ2-7; D might be TRBD1 or TRBD2, each matching 5 bases. The CDR3 loop spans 13 amino acids. Germline loops: CDR1 LGHDT, CDR2 YNNKEL (reference sequence). Trimming removed 8 bases at V and 6 bases at J, with 17 bases between.

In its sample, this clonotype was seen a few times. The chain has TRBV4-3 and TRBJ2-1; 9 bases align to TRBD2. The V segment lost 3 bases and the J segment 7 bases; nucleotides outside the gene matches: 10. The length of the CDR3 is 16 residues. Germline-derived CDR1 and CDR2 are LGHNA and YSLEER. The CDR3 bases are TGCGCCAGCAGCCACAGTTTAGCGGGAGAGGGAAATGAGCAGTTCTTC. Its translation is CASSHSLAGEGNEQFF.

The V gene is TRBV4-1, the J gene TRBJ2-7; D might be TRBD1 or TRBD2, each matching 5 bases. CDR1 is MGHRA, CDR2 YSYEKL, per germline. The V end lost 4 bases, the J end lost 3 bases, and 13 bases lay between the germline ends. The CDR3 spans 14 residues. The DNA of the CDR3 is TGCGCCAGCAGCCCGAGCTGGGGGAACTACGAGCAGTACTTC. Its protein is CASSPSWGNYEQYF.

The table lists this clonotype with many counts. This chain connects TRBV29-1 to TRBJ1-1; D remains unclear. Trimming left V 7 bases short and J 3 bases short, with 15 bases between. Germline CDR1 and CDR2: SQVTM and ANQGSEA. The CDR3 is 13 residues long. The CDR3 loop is CSACPTAYTEAFF. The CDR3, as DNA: TGCAGCGCCTGCCCAACAGCTTACACTGAAGCTTTCTTT.

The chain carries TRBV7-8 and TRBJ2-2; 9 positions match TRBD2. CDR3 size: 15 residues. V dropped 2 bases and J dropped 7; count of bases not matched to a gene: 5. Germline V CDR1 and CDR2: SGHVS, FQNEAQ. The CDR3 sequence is CASSLTSGLIGELFF. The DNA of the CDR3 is TGTGCCAGCAGCTTAACTAGCGGGTTGATCGGGGAGCTGTTTTTT.

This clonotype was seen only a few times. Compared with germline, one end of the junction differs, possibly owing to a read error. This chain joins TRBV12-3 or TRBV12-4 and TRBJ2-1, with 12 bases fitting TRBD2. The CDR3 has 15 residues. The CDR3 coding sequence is TGTGCCAGCAGTCTAGCGGGAGGGGTATACAATGAGCAGTTCTTC. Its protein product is CASSLAGGVYNEQFF.

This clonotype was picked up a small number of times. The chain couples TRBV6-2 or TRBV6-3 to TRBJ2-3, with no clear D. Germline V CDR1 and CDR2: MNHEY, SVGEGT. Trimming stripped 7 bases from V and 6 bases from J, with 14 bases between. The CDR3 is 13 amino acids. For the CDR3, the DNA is TGTGCCAGCACCAAGGGCGCCTGGGATACGCAGTATTTT. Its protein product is CASTKGAWDTQYF.

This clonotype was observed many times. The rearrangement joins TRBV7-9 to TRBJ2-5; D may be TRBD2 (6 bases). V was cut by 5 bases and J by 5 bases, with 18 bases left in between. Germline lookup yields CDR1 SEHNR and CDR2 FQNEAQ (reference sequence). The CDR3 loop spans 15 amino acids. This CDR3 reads CASSPGTPGKETQYF. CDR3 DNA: TGTGCCAGCAGCCCCGGGACTCCCGGGAAGGAGACCCAGTACTTC. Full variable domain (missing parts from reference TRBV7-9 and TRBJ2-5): DTGVSQNPRHKITKRGQNVTFRCDPISEHNRLYWYRQTLGQGPEFLTYFQNEAQLEKSRLLSDRFSAERPKGSFSTLEIQRTEQGDSAMYLCASSPGTPGKETQYFGPGTRLLVL.

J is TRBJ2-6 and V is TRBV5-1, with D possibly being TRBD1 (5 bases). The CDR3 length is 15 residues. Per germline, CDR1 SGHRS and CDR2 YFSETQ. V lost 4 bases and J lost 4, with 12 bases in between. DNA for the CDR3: TGCGCCAGCAGCGCCCAGGGCGCCGGGGCCAACGTCCTGACTTTC. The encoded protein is CASSAQGAGANVLTF.

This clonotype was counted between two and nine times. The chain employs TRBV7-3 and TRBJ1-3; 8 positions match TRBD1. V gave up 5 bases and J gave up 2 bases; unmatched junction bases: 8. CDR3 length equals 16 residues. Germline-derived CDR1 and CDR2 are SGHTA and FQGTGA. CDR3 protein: CASSMPDRVAGNTIYF. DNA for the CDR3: TGTGCCAGCAGCATGCCGGACAGGGTGGCTGGAAACACCATATATTTT.

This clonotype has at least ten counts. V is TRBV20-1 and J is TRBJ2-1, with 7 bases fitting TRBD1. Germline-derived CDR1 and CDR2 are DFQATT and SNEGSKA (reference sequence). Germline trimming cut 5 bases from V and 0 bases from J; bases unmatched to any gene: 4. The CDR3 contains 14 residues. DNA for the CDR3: TGCAGTGCTCCGGGACAGCTCTCCTACAATGAGCAGTTCTTC. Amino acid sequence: CSAPGQLSYNEQFF.

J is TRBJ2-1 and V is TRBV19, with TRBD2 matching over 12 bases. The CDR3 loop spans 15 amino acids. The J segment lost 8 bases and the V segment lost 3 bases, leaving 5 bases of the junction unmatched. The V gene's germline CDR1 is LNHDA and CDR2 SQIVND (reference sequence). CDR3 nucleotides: TGTGCCAGTAGTATGACTAGCGGGAGTAGCGATGAGCAGTTCTTC. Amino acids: CASSMTSGSSDEQFF.

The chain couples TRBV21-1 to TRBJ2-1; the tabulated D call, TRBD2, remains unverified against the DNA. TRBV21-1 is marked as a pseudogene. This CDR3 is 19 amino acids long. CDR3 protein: CASSKAGDQLAGEVNEQFF. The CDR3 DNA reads TGTGCCAGCAGCAAGGCGGGAGACCAACTAGCGGGAGAAGTCAATGAGCAGTTCTTC.

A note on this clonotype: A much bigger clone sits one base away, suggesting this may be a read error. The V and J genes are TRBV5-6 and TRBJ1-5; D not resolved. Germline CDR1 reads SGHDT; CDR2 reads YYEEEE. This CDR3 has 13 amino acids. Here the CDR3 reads CVSSGSSNQPQHF. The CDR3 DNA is TGTGTCAGCAGCGGAAGTAGCAATCAGCCCCAGCATTTT. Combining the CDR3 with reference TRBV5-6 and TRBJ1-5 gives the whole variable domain DAGVTQSPTHLIKTRGQQVTLRCSPKSGHDTVSWYQQALGQGPQFIFQYYEEEERQRGNFPDRFSGHQFPNYSSELNVNALLLGDSALYLCVSSGSSNQPQHFGDGTRLSIL.

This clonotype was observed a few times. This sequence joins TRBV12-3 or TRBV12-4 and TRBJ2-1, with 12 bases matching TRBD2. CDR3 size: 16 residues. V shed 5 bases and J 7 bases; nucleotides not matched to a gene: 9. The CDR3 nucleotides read TGTGCCAGCAGTCCCCGACTAGCGGGAGCAGGAAATGAGCAGTTCTTC. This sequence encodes CASSPRLAGAGNEQFF.

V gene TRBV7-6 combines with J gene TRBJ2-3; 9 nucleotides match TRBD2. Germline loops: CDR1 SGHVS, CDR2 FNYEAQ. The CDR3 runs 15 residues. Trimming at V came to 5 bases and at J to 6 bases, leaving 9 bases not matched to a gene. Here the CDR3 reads CASSLGLAQVDTQYF. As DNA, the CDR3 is TGTGCCAGCAGCCTCGGACTAGCGCAGGTTGATACGCAGTATTTT.

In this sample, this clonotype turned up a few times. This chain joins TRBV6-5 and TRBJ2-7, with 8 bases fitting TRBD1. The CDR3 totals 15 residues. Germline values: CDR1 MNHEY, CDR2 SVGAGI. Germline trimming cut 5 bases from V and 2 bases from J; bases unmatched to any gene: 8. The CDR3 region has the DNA TGTGCCAGCAGTCCCACAGGGGGTCGAGCCTACGAGCAGTACTTC. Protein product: CASSPTGGRAYEQYF.

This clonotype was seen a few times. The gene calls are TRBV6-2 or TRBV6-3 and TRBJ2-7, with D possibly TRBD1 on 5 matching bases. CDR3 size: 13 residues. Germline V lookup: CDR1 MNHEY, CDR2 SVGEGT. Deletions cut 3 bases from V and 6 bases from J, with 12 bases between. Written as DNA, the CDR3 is TGTGCCAGCAGTTATGGACAACTCTCCGAGCAGTACTTC. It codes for CASSYGQLSEQYF.

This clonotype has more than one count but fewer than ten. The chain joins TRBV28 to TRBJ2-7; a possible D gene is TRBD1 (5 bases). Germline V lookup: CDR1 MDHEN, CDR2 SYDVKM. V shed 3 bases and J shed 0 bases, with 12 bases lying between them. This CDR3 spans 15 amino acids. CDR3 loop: CASSLRTSASYEQYF. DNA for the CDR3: TGTGCCAGCAGTTTGAGGACAAGCGCCTCCTACGAGCAGTACTTC.

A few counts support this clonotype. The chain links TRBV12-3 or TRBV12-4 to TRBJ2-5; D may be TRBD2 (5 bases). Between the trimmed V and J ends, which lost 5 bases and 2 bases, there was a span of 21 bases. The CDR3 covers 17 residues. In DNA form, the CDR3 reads TGTGCCAGCAGTACGCCCGACCCCCCTAGCAGACAAGAGACCCAGTACTTC. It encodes CASSTPDPPSRQETQYF.

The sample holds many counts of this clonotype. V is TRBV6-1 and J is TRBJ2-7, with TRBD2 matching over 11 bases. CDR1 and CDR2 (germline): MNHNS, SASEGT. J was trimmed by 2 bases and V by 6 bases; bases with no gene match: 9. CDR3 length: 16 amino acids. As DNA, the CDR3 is TGTGCCAGCAGGGATACCGGGACTAGCGGAACCTACGAGCAGTACTTC. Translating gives CASRDTGTSGTYEQYF.

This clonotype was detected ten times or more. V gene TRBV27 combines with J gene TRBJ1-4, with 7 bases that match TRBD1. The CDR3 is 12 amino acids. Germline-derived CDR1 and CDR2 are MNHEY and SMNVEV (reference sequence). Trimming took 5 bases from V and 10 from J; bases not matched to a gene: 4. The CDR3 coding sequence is TGTGCCAGCAGTGCTCAGGGGGGAAAACTGTTTTTT. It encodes CASSAQGGKLFF.

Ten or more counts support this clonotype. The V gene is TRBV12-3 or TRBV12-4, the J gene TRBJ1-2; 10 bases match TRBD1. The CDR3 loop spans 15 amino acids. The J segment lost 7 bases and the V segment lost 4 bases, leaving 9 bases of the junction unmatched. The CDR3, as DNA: TGTGCCAGCAGTTCCCGGACAGGGGGGCAGGGTGGCTACACCTTC. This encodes CASSSRTGGQGGYTF.

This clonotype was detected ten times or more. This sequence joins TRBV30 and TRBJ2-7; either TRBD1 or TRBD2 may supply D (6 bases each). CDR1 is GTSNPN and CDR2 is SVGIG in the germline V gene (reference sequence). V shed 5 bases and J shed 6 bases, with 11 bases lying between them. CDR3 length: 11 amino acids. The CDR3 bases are TGTGCCTGGGAACAGGGAGGCGAGCAGTACTTC. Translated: CAWEQGGEQYF.

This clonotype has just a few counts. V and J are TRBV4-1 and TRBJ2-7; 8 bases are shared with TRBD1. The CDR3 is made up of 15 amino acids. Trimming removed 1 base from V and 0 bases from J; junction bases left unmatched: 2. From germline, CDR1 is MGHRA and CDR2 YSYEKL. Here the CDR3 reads CASSQGQGPSYEQYF. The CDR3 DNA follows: TGCGCCAGCAGCCAAGGACAGGGGCCCTCCTACGAGCAGTACTTC.